The rows below give T cell receptor beta chains drawn from one sample of a study of early T cells in non-severe SARS-CoV-2 infection. TCRdb re-analysed the 5' RACE reads in MiXCR, keeping a single row per CDR3 protein. The table shows 95,000 to 100,000 distinct CDR3 sequences, with roughly 11% occurring only once. The sample was whole blood. These receptors came from an adult who was a healthcare worker with PCR-confirmed SARS-CoV-2 infection or an uninfected control (not recorded which). CDR3s include the opening cysteine and the closing phenylalanine or tryptophan. The D gene is left open where the match is weak. Clone size is not always given. Where it is, it says once, few, many or a class for expanded clones.

v_gene	abundance	j_gene	d_gene	CDR3nt	CDR3aa
TRBV5-1	.	TRBJ2-1	.	TGCGCCAGCAGCTTGGCAGGAGTCAATGAGCAGTTCTTC	CASSLAGVNEQFF
TRBV9	many	TRBJ2-5	.	TGTGCCAGCAGCGTAGGGAGAACATTGCAAGAGACCCAGTACTTC	CASSVGRTLQETQYF
TRBV2	many	TRBJ2-3	.	TGTGCCAGCAGTATGGAAACCAATACGCAGTATTTT	CASSMETNTQYF
TRBV30	.	TRBJ2-4	.	TGTGCCTGGAGTGTGGGCAAAAACATTCAGTACTTC	CAWSVGKNIQYF
TRBV20-1	.	TRBJ2-5	TRBD2	TGCAGTGCTACTCCGGGGGGAGGGACCCAGTACTTC	CSATPGGGTQYF
TRBV9	.	TRBJ2-3	.	TGTGCCAGCAGCGCGGGACGCCCTGACAGGCGGGGCACAGATACGCAGTATTTT	CASSAGRPDRRGTDTQYF
TRBV7-9	many	TRBJ2-7	TRBD2	TGTGCCAGCAGCTTAGCGGCGGGAGGCACCTACGAGCAGTACTTC	CASSLAAGGTYEQYF
TRBV20-1	.	TRBJ2-1	TRBD1	TGCAGTGCTAGGGGACAGAGCAGCAATGAGCAGTTCTTC	CSARGQSSNEQFF
TRBV2	many	TRBJ2-5	.	TGTGCCAGCAGCCTAACCGGGACTGGGTCGATACAAGAGACCCAGTACTTC	CASSLTGTGSIQETQYF
TRBV23-1	many	TRBJ2-7	.	TGCGCCAGCAGTCCCCCTAAAGCGACAACGGCCGAGCAGTACTTC	CASSPPKATTAEQYF
TRBV9	.	TRBJ1-2	.	TGTGCCAGCAGCGTCCAACCCGCTAACTATGGCTACACCTTC	CASSVQPANYGYTF
TRBV7-9	.	TRBJ1-1	TRBD1	TGTGCCAGCAGCTCTACGGGGGACAGGGAGGGACTCATGAACACTGAAGCTTTCTTT	CASSSTGDREGLMNTEAFF
TRBV2	.	TRBJ1-3	.	TGTGCCAGCAATTTGGGTCTGATCTCTGGAAACACCATATATTTT	CASNLGLISGNTIYF
TRBV18	.	TRBJ2-7	TRBD1	TGTGCCAGCTCACCACCCGGGACAGGGTACGGCGAGCAGTACTTC	CASSPPGTGYGEQYF
TRBV10-3	few	TRBJ2-1	.	TGTGCCATCAGCTCATTAAGGGAGGACAATGAGCAGTTCTTC	CAISSLREDNEQFF
TRBV2	many	TRBJ1-1	.	TGTGCCAGCAGCCTCCCTGACAGGTCGAACACTGAAGCTTTCTTT	CASSLPDRSNTEAFF
TRBV14	few	TRBJ2-1	.	TGTGCCAGCAGCCAAGGACTAGCCTACAATGAGCAGTTCTTC	CASSQGLAYNEQFF
TRBV20-1	many	TRBJ2-7	TRBD2	TGCAGTGCCGTAGCGGGATATTCCTACGAGCAGTACTTC	CSAVAGYSYEQYF
TRBV29-1	many	TRBJ2-1	.	TGCAGCGTAGACATCGCCAATGAGCAGTTCTTC	CSVDIANEQFF
TRBV29-1	few	TRBJ2-7	TRBD2	TGCAGCGTGGGGGACTACTCCTACGAGCAGTACTTC	CSVGDYSYEQYF
TRBV2	few	TRBJ1-1	TRBD1	TGTGCCAGCAAGTCTCGGCAGGGGGGAAACACTGAAGCTTTCTTT	CASKSRQGGNTEAFF
TRBV29-1	.	TRBJ2-5	.	TGCAGCGCCGCTAGGGGATGGGGAGAGACCCAGTACTTC	CSAARGWGETQYF
TRBV15	few	TRBJ2-7	.	TGTGCCACCAGCAGAGAAGACTCCTACTCCTACGAGCAGTACTTC	CATSREDSYSYEQYF
TRBV5-1	.	TRBJ1-1	.	TGCGCCAGCAGCTTAGCGGGGCTTGAAGCTTTCTTT	CASSLAGLEAFF
TRBV7-9	few	TRBJ2-7	TRBD1	TGTGCCAGCAGCTCACGCGTGGGACAGAACTACGAGCAGTACTTC	CASSSRVGQNYEQYF
TRBV5-6	few	TRBJ1-6	TRBD1	TGTGCCAGCAGCTTGGGGACAGGTTATAATTCACCCCTCCACTTT	CASSLGTGYNSPLHF
TRBV12-3/TRBV12-4	many	TRBJ2-1	.	TGTGCCAGCAGTTCTAAGTTCTTC	CASSSKFF
TRBV6-1	many	TRBJ2-7	.	TGTGCCAGCAGTGATGGCCAGGGACCCTACGAGCAGTACTTC	CASSDGQGPYEQYF
TRBV6-6	few	TRBJ2-2	TRBD1	TGTGCCAGCAGCAACTCGGGACAGGGGGCTACCGGGGAGCTGTTTTTT	CASSNSGQGATGELFF
TRBV3-1	.	TRBJ2-1	.	TGTGCCAGCAGCGTCTGGGATGTTCTGTTCTTC	CASSVWDVLFF
TRBV24-1	.	TRBJ2-1	TRBD2	TGTGCCACCAGTGACCTAGCGGGAGGCGGCGGCAATGAGCAGTTCTTC	CATSDLAGGGGNEQFF
TRBV6-1	many	TRBJ1-1	TRBD1	TGTGCCAGCAGAGCCCCCGGGACAGGGATTCGAGGGACTGAAGCTTTCTTT	CASRAPGTGIRGTEAFF
TRBV7-2	.	TRBJ2-1	.	TGTGCCAGCAGCTCCCGACCGAATCTTATCAATGAGCAGTTCTTC	CASSSRPNLINEQFF
TRBV4-1	many	TRBJ1-1	.	TGCGCCAGCAGCCAAGACAGGGTACCGAGCACTGAAGCTTTCTTT	CASSQDRVPSTEAFF
TRBV29-1	many	TRBJ1-1	.	TGCAGCGGGGAGAGGGTAAGCGAAGCTTTCTTT	CSGERVSEAFF
TRBV4-1	.	TRBJ2-2	.	TGCGCCAGCAGCCACACTGGGGGCAGTAACACCGGGGAGCTGTTTTTT	CASSHTGGSNTGELFF
TRBV29-1	.	TRBJ2-5	TRBD2	TGCAGCGCTGGACTAGCGGGGGGACAAGAGACCCAGTACTTC	CSAGLAGGQETQYF
TRBV9	many	TRBJ1-3	.	TGTGCCAGCAGCGTAGGACAGGAACTCTCTGGAAACACCATATATTTT	CASSVGQELSGNTIYF
TRBV19	few	TRBJ1-1	.	TGTGCCAGTAGTATGCAGGGAACGAACACTGAAGCTTTCTTT	CASSMQGTNTEAFF
TRBV7-9	.	TRBJ2-7	.	TGTGCCAGCAGAAGGGACTCCGCCTACGAGCAGTACTTC	CASRRDSAYEQYF
TRBV20-1	.	TRBJ2-1	TRBD2	TGCAGTGCACATAGCGGGATCTACAATGAGCAGTTCTTC	CSAHSGIYNEQFF